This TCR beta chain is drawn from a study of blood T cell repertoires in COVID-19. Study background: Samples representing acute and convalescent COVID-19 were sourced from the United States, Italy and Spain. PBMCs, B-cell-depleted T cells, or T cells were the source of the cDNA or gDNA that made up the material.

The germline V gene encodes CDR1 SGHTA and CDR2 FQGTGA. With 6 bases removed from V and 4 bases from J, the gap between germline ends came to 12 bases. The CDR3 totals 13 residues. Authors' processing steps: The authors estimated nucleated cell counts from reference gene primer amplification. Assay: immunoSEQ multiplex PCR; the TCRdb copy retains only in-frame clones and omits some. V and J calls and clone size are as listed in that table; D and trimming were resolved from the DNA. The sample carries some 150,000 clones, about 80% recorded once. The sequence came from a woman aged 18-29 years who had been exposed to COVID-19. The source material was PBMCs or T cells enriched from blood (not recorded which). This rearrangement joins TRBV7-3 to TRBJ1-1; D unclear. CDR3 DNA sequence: TGTGCCAGCAGTCTCCTCCCGGGCACTGAAGCTTTCTTT. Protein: CASSLLPGTEAFF.